This T cell receptor beta chain was sequenced for a study of T cell responses to AZD1222 COVID-19 vaccine. TCRdb's copy holds only in-frame clones and misses some; the assay was immunoSEQ multiplex PCR. The sample lists around 150,000 clones, roughly 92% seen once, with around 1.3% in the top ten. CDR3 length: 15 residues. The germline CDR1 and CDR2 sequences are SGHRS and YFSETQ. The ends lost 4 bases at V and 3 bases at J; junction bases unmatched: 8. This clonotype was obtained from an adult in good health. The chain uses TRBV5-1 and TRBJ1-2, with TRBD1 identical over 8 bases. Here the sequenced sample was peripheral blood, taken on day 0 of AZD1222 vaccination. The CDR3 DNA sequence: TGCGCCAGCAGCCCGGGGGACAGGACCGACTATGGCTACACCTTC. Amino acids: CASSPGDRTDYGYTF.